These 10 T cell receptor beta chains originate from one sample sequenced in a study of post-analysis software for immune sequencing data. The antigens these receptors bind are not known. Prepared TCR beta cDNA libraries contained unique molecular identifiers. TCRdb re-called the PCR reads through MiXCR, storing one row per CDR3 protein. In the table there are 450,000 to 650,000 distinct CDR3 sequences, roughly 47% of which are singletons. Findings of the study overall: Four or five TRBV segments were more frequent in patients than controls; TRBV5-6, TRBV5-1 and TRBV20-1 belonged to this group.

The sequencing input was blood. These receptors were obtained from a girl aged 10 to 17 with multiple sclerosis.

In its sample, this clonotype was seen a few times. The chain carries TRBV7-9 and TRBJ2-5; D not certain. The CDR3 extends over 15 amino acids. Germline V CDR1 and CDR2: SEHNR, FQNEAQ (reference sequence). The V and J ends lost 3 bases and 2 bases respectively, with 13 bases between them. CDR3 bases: TGTGCCAGCAGCTTCCTTCCTCAAGCTCAAGAGACCCAGTACTTC. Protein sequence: CASSFLPQAQETQYF.

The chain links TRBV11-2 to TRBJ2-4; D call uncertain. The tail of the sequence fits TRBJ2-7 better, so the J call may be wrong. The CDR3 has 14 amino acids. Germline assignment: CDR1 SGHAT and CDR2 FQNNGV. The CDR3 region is CASSPRTVTYEQYF. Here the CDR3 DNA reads TGTGCCAGCAGCCCGCGGACGGTTACCTACGAGCAGTACTTC.

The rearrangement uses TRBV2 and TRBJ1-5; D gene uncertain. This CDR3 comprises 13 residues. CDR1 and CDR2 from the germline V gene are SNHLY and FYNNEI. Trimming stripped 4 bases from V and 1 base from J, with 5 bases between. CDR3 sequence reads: CASSADSNQPQHF. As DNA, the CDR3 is TGTGCCAGCAGTGCAGACAGCAATCAGCCCCAGCATTTT.

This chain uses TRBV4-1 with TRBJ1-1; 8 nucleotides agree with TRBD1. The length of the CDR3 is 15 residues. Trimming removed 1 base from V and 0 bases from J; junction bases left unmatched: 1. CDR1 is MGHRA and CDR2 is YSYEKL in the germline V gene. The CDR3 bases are TGCGCCAGCAGCCAAGGACAGGGGATGAACACTGAAGCTTTCTTT. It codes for CASSQGQGMNTEAFF.

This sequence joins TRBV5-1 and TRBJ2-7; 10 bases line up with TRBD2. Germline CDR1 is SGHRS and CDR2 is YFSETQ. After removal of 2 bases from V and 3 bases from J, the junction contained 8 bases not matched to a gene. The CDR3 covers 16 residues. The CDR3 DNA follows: TGCGCCAGCAGCTTCTCCAGCGGGGGGGGTTTCTACGAGCAGTACTTC. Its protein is CASSFSSGGGFYEQYF.

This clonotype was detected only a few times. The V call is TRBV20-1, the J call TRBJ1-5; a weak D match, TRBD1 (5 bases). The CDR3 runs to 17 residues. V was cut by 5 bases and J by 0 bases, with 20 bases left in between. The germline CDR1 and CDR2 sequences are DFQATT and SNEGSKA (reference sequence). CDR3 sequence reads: CSASVGGENHSNQPQHF. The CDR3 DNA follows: TGCAGTGCTTCCGTGGGAGGGGAGAATCATAGCAATCAGCCCCAGCATTTT.

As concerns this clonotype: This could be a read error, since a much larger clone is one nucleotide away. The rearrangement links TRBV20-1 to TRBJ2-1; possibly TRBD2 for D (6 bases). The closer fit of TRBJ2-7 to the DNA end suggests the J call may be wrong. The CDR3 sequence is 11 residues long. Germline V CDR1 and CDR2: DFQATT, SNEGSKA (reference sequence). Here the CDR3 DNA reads TGCAGTGCTGGGACTTACAATGAGCAGTACTTC. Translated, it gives CSAGTYNEQYF.

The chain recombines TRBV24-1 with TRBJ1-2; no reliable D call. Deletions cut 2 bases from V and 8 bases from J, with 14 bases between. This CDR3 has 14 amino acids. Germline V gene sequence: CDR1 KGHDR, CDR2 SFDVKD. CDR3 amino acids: CATSDSTPELGYTF. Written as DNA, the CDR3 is TGTGCCACCAGTGATTCTACCCCTGAATTGGGCTACACCTTC.

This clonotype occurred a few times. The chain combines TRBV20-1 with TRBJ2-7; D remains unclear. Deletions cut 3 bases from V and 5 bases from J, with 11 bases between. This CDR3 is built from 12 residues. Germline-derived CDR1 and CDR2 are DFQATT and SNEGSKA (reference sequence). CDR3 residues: CSARRQANEQYF. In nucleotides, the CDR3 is TGCAGTGCTAGGAGGCAAGCCAACGAGCAGTACTTC.

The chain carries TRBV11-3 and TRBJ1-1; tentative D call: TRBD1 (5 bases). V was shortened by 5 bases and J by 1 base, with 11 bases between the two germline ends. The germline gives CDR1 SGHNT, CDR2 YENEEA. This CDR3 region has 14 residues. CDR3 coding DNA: TGTGCCAGCAGCCCAGAGGGGAAGAACACTGAAGCTTTCTTT. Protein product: CASSPEGKNTEAFF.